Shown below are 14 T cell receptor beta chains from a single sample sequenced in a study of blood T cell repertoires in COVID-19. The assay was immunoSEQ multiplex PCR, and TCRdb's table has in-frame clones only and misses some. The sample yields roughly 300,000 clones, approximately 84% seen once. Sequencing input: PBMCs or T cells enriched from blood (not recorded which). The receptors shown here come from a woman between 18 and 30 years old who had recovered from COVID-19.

The CDR3 sequence: CASSQGASGGNTIYF. The CDR3 DNA follows: TGTGCCAGCAGCCAAGGAGCATCCGGGGGAAACACCATATATTTT. The J gene is TRBJ1-3, the V gene TRBV3-1 (or the pseudogene TRBV3-2), with D unclear. The CDR3 loop spans 15 amino acids. Trimming cost V 1 base and J 4 bases, with 11 bases left between them. Germline CDR1 is LGHDT and CDR2 is YNNKEL (reference sequence).

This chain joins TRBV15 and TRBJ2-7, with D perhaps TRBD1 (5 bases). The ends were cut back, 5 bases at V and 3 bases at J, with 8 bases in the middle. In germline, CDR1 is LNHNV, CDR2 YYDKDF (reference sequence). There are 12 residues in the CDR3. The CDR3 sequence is CATSFQGYEQYF. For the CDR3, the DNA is TGTGCCACCAGCTTCCAGGGCTACGAGCAGTACTTC.

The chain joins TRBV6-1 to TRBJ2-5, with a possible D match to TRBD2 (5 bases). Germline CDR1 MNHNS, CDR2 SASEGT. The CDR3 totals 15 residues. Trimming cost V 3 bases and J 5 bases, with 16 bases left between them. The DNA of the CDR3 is TGTGCCAGCAGTGAGAGGGCTATCCGTCGGGAGACCCAGTACTTC. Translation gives CASSERAIRRETQYF.

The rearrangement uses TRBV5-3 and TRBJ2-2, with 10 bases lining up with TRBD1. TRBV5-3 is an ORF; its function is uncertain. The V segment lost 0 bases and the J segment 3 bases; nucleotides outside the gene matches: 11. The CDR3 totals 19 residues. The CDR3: CARSLARDRGIGDTGELFF. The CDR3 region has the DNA TGTGCCAGAAGCTTGGCCCGGGACAGGGGTATCGGTGACACCGGGGAGCTGTTTTTT.

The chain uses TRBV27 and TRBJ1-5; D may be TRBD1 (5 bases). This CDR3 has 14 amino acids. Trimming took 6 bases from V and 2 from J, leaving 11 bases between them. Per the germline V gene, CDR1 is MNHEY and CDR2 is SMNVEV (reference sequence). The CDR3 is CASSRDNGNQPQHF. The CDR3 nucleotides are TGTGCCAGCAGCAGGGATAACGGCAATCAGCCCCAGCATTTT.

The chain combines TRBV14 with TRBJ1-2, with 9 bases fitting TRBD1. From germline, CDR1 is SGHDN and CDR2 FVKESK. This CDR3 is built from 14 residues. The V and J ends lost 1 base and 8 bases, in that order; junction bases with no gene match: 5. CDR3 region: CASSQVTGGDGYTF. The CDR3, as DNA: TGTGCCAGCAGCCAAGTTACAGGGGGCGACGGCTACACCTTC.

The CDR3 sequence is CASSPLTGENTGELFF. The CDR3 DNA sequence: TGTGCCAGCTCACCTCTGACAGGAGAGAACACCGGGGAGCTGTTTTTT. The chain employs TRBV18 and TRBJ2-2; D perhaps matches TRBD1 (6 bases). Trimming took off 3 bases at V and 1 base at J, with 12 bases between the two ends. The germline V gene has CDR1 KGHSH and CDR2 LQKENI. The CDR3 has 16 residues. Based on the CDR3 plus reference TRBV18 and TRBJ2-2, the full variable domain is NAGVMQNPRHLVRRRGQEARLRCSPMKGHSHVYWYRQLPEEGLKFMVYLQKENIIDESGMPKERFSAEFPKEGPSILRIQQVVRGDSAAYFCASSPLTGENTGELFFGEGSRLTVL.

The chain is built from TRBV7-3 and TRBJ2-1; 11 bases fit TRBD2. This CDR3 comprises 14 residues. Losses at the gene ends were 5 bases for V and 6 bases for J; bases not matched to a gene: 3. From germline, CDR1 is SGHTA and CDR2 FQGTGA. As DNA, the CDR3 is TGTGCCAGCAGCCTGGGGACTAGCGGCAATGAGCAGTTCTTC. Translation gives CASSLGTSGNEQFF.

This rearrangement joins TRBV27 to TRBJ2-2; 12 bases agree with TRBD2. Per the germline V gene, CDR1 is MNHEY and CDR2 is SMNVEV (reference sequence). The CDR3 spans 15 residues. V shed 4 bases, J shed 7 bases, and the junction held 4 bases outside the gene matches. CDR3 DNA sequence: TGTGCCAGCAGTTGGCTAGCGGGAGGGGGCGGGGAGCTGTTTTTT. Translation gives CASSWLAGGGGELFF.

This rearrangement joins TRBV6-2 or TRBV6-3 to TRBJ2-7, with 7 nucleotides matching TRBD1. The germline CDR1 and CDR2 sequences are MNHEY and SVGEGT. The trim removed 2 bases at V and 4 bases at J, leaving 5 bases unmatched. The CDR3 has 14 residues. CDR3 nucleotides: TGTGCCAGCAGTTACAGAGGGGGCGGATACGAGCAGTACTTC. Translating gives CASSYRGGGYEQYF.

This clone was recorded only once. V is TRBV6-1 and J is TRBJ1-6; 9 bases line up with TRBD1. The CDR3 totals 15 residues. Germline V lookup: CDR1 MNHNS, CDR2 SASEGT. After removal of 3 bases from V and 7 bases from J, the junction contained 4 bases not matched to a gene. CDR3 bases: TGTGCCAGCAGTGATTACAGGGGGCAGAATTCACCCCTCCACTTT. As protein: CASSDYRGQNSPLHF.

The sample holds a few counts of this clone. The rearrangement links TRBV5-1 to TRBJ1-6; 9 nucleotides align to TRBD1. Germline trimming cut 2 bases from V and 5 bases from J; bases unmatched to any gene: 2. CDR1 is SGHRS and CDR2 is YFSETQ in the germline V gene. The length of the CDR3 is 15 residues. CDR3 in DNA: TGCGCCAGCAGCTTAGGACAGGGGAATAATTCACCCCTCCACTTT. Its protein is CASSLGQGNNSPLHF. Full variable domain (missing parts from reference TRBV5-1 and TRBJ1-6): KAGVTQTPRYLIKTRGQQVTLSCSPISGHRSVSWYQQTPGQGLQFLFEYFSETQRNKGNFPGRFSGRQFSNSRSEMNVSTLELGDSALYLCASSLGQGNNSPLHFGNGTRLTVT.

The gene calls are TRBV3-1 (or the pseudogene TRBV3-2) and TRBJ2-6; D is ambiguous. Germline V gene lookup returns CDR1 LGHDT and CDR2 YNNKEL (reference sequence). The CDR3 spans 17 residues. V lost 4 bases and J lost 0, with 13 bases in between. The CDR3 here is CASSPSVPFSGANVLTF. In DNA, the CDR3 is TGTGCCAGCAGCCCCTCAGTACCCTTCTCTGGGGCCAACGTCCTGACTTTC.

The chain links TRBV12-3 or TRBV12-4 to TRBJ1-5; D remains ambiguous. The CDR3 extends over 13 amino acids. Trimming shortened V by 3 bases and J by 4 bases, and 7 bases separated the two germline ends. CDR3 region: CASSFGRNQPQHF. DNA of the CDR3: TGTGCCAGCAGTTTCGGGAGAAATCAGCCCCAGCATTTT.